This TCR beta chain was recovered during a study of blood T cell repertoires in COVID-19. Turning to the study itself: T cells, B-cell-depleted T cells, or PBMCs provided the cDNA or gDNA that served as material.

Participant ages covered about 18 to 95 years across 24 US areas. A case of COVID-19 had been met by exposed participants within 2 weeks before study entry. CDR3 length equals 13 residues. Germline V CDR1 and CDR2: SGHTA, FQGNSA. V lost 5 bases, J lost 6 bases, and 6 bases stayed unmatched. For this clone: Other DNA sequences of this sample code for an identical CDR3.

TCRdb's copy holds only in-frame clones and misses some; the assay was immunoSEQ multiplex PCR. The profile shows under 300,000 clones, 85% of them singletons. The sequence derives from a woman in her fifties or sixties who had been exposed to COVID-19. The chain combines TRBV7-2 with TRBJ1-2; 7 bases agree with TRBD1. The specimen sequenced was PBMCs or T cells enriched from blood (not recorded which). This chain's CDR3 is CASSLRGPDGYTF. CDR3 DNA: TGTGCCAGCAGCCTTAGGGGGCCGGATGGCTACACCTTC.